Below, 21 T cell receptor beta chains from the same sample are listed, as sequenced in a study of post-analysis software for immune sequencing data. Findings of the study overall: About 5 TRBV segments appeared more often in patients than in controls, and TRBV5-6, TRBV5-1 and TRBV20-1 were among these.

No antigens are known for them. Tagging with unique molecular identifiers was a feature of the TCR beta cDNA libraries. MiXCR was run by TCRdb on the PCR reads, yielding one entry per CDR3 protein. Here the sample spans about 430,000 distinct CDR3 sequences, approximately 37% being singletons. What was sequenced was blood. The receptors originated from a girl aged 2-10 years with multiple sclerosis.

The gene calls are TRBV20-1 and TRBJ1-2; weak D call: TRBD1 (5 bases). Germline-derived CDR1 and CDR2 are DFQATT and SNEGSKA (reference sequence). V was cut by 6 bases and J by 0 bases, with 17 bases left in between. This CDR3 spans 15 amino acids. The CDR3 DNA sequence: TGCAGTGCCAGGGACGCCGGGCGGGCTAACTATGGCTACACCTTC. This translates into CSARDAGRANYGYTF.

The J gene is TRBJ2-3, the V gene TRBV12-3 or TRBV12-4; D uncertain. The CDR3 has 12 amino acids. Trimming removed 6 bases from V and 4 bases from J, with 8 bases in between. The CDR3 nucleotides read TGTGCCAGCAGACCATGCCCAGATACGCAGTATTTT. Encoded protein: CASRPCPDTQYF.

Comments on this clonotype: It may be a read error: a sequence one base away is much more abundant. The chain employs TRBV15 and TRBJ2-1; TRBD2 aligns across 7 bases. In germline, CDR1 is LNHNV, CDR2 YYDKDF (reference sequence). There are 11 residues in the CDR3. This CDR3 is CATGTNNGQFF. The CDR3 coding sequence is TGTGCCACCGGGACTAACAATGGGCAGTTCTTC.

This chain connects TRBV12-3 or TRBV12-4 to TRBJ2-7; D perhaps matches TRBD2 (6 bases). Trimming removed 3 bases at V and 0 bases at J, with 9 bases between. The CDR3 totals 14 residues. CDR3 bases: TGTGCCAGCAGTTTCGGAGGGGACTCCTACGAGCAGTACTTC. It translates to CASSFGGDSYEQYF.

This clonotype has a handful of counts. The V and J genes are TRBV28 and TRBJ1-1; tentatively, D is TRBD1 (5 bases). The CDR3 runs 16 residues. The germline V and J ends were trimmed by 2 bases and 0 bases, with 13 bases remaining between them. The germline CDR1 and CDR2 sequences are MDHEN and SYDVKM. The CDR3 DNA is TGTGCCAGCAGTTTAGGGGCAGGGCTGATGAACACTGAAGCTTTCTTT. Its translation: CASSLGAGLMNTEAFF.

The chain joins TRBV5-6 to TRBJ2-3; D uncertain. Trimming cost V 4 bases and J 14 bases, with 14 bases left between them. Looked up from germline, CDR1 is SGHDT and CDR2 is YYEEEE. This CDR3 comprises 11 residues. The CDR3 coding sequence is TGTGCCAGCAGCATTAGCAGCTCGTCGTATTTT. It encodes CASSISSSSYF. The whole variable domain, filled in from reference TRBV5-6 and TRBJ2-3, reads DAGVTQSPTHLIKTRGQQVTLRCSPKSGHDTVSWYQQALGQGPQFIFQYYEEEERQRGNFPDRFSGHQFPNYSSELNVNALLLGDSALYLCASSISSSSYFGPGTRLTVL.

The chain links TRBV28 to TRBJ2-2; 9 bases map to TRBD1. The ends lost 3 bases at V and 5 bases at J; junction bases unmatched: 13. Per germline, CDR1 MDHEN and CDR2 SYDVKM. CDR3 length equals 18 residues. CDR3: CASSFPLGTGTGTGELFF. Written as DNA, the CDR3 is TGTGCCAGCAGTTTTCCACTTGGGACAGGGACGGGAACCGGGGAGCTGTTTTTT.

The V and J genes are TRBV10-3 and TRBJ2-1; TRBD2 matches 10 bases. V gave up 8 bases and J gave up 7 bases; unmatched junction bases: 11. The CDR3 spans 15 residues. Germline CDR1 is ENHRY and CDR2 is SYGVKD. The CDR3 nucleotides are TGTGCCATCTTACATAGCGGGGGGTTTCAAAATGAGCAGTTCTTC. It encodes CAILHSGGFQNEQFF.

The chain recombines TRBV12-3 or TRBV12-4 with TRBJ1-4, with 7 bases identical to TRBD1. The CDR3 is 16 amino acids. V shed 6 bases and J 0 bases; nucleotides not matched to a gene: 7. This CDR3 is CASSNRDSATNEKLFF. The CDR3 coding sequence is TGTGCCAGCAGCAACCGGGACAGTGCAACTAATGAAAAACTGTTTTTT.

As to this clonotype: Its ends do not fully match the called genes, so a read error is possible. The chain combines TRBV5-5 with TRBJ1-2; tentatively, D is TRBD1 (6 bases). Germline assignment: CDR1 SGHKS and CDR2 YYEKEE (reference sequence). The CDR3 is 18 residues long. The CDR3 nucleotides are TGTGCCAGCAGCTTGGTATCCAGGGGTAGAGGTTATAACTATGCCTACACCTTC. Protein product: CASSLVSRGRGYNYAYTF.

This clonotype was seen a handful of times. The chain carries TRBV20-1 and TRBJ2-7, with D perhaps TRBD1 (5 bases). The CDR3 has 15 amino acids. Germline CDR1 and CDR2: DFQATT and SNEGSKA (reference sequence). V was trimmed by 6 bases and J by 2 bases, leaving 20 bases between them. CDR3 sequence: CSARSLQDNPYEQYF. The DNA for the CDR3 is TGCAGTGCCCGGAGCTTACAGGATAATCCCTACGAGCAGTACTTC.

This clonotype was counted between two and nine times. An end of the junction does not agree with germline; a read error may underlie this. The rearrangement uses TRBV7-7 and TRBJ2-5, with D possibly TRBD1 on 7 matching bases. Germline-derived CDR1 and CDR2 are SSHAT and FNYEAQ (reference sequence). The CDR3 length is 15 residues. For the CDR3, the DNA is TGTGCTAGCAGCTCTGGAGGGACAGACCAAGAGACCCAGTACTTC. Its translation: CASSSGGTDQETQYF. Filled out from reference TRBV7-7 and TRBJ2-5, the complete variable domain reads GAGVSQSPRYKVTKRGQDVTLRCDPISSHATLYWYQQALGQGPEFLTYFNYEAQPDKSGLPSDRFSAERPEGSISTLTIQRTEQRDSAMYRCASSSGGTDQETQYFGPGTRLLVL.

This clonotype was observed a single time. Its ends do not fully match the called genes, so a read error is possible. The chain employs TRBV12-5 and TRBJ2-6; D is undetermined. The CDR3 extends over 16 amino acids. Germline V gene sequence: CDR1 LGHNT, CDR2 FRNRAP. The chain's CDR3 is CASGLVPRFGPNVLTF. The CDR3 bases are TGTGCTAGTGGTTTGGTACCGCGGTTTGGGCCCAACGTCCTGACTTTC.

This clonotype has only a few counts. The V and J genes are TRBV10-3 and TRBJ1-2; TRBD1 matches 7 bases. The germline V gene encodes CDR1 ENHRY and CDR2 SYGVKD. The V segment lost 8 bases and the J segment 5 bases; nucleotides outside the gene matches: 8. This CDR3 region has 13 residues. CDR3: CAISSDRAYGYTF. The CDR3 DNA reads as TGTGCCATCTCGAGTGACAGGGCATATGGCTACACCTTC.

V and J are TRBV4-1 and TRBJ2-1, with 9 bases matching TRBD1. In germline, CDR1 is MGHRA, CDR2 YSYEKL. The ends lost 3 bases at V and 3 bases at J; junction bases unmatched: 6. The CDR3 consists of 16 residues. The CDR3 sequence: CASSHAGQGYYNEQFF. In DNA form, the CDR3 reads TGCGCCAGCAGCCACGCGGGACAGGGATACTACAATGAGCAGTTCTTC.

In its sample, this clonotype was seen a few times. The chain couples TRBV5-5 to TRBJ2-3; no definite D call. Germline V gene lookup returns CDR1 SGHKS and CDR2 YYEKEE (reference sequence). The CDR3 has 16 residues. Between the trimmed V and J ends, which lost 0 bases and 0 bases, there was a span of 11 bases. CDR3: CASSLDAVPSTDTQYF. CDR3 sequence (DNA): TGTGCCAGCAGCTTGGACGCTGTACCTAGCACAGATACGCAGTATTTT.

J is TRBJ2-3 and V is TRBV29-1; 9 bases are shared with TRBD1. The CDR3 sequence is 14 residues long. The V gene end was trimmed by 6 bases and the J gene end by 5 bases; junction bases not matched to a gene: 9. Germline V gene sequence: CDR1 SQVTM, CDR2 ANQGSEA. The CDR3 DNA follows: TGCAGCGTCGTACCGGGACAGGGAAAAGATACGCAGTATTTT. Its translation is CSVVPGQGKDTQYF.

The chain employs TRBV18 and TRBJ2-7, with D possibly being TRBD2 (6 bases). In germline, CDR1 is KGHSH, CDR2 LQKENI. Trimming removed 1 base from V and 4 bases from J, with 23 bases in between. The CDR3 extends over 18 amino acids. CDR3 in amino acids: CASSPRRPAGSVIYEQYF. CDR3 nucleotides: TGTGCCAGCTCACCACGGCGCCCCGCGGGAAGTGTCATATACGAGCAGTACTTC.

The J gene is TRBJ1-5, the V gene TRBV20-1, with 7 bases matching TRBD1. From germline, CDR1 is DFQATT and CDR2 SNEGSKA (reference sequence). V gave up 4 bases and J gave up 4 bases; unmatched junction bases: 13. The CDR3 is made up of 16 amino acids. CDR3: CSAMGEDRRRNQPQHF. For the CDR3, the DNA is TGCAGTGCTATGGGTGAGGACAGGCGAAGGAATCAGCCCCAGCATTTT.

The V gene is TRBV28, the J gene TRBJ2-1; 12 nucleotides align to TRBD1. Germline CDR1 MDHEN, CDR2 SYDVKM. V shed 6 bases and J 10 bases; nucleotides not matched to a gene: 7. This CDR3 has 14 amino acids. CDR3 protein: CASRTGTGGGEQFF. The CDR3 nucleotides are TGTGCCAGCAGAACCGGGACAGGGGGCGGGGAGCAGTTCTTC. The variable domain in full, with the rest retrieved from reference TRBV28 and TRBJ2-1, is DVKVTQSSRYLVKRTGEKVFLECVQDMDHENMFWYRQDPGLGLRLIYFSYDVKMKEKGDIPEGYSVSREKKERFSLILESASTNQTSMYLCASRTGTGGGEQFFGPGTRLTVL.

This clonotype was found a few times. V and J are TRBV12-3 or TRBV12-4 and TRBJ2-7, with D possibly TRBD1 on 6 matching bases. Trimming pared 4 bases from V and 0 bases from J, leaving 13 bases between. The CDR3 loop spans 15 amino acids. The CDR3 sequence: CASSSWSGASYEQYF. CDR3 DNA sequence: TGTGCCAGCAGTTCATGGTCAGGGGCCTCCTACGAGCAGTACTTC.